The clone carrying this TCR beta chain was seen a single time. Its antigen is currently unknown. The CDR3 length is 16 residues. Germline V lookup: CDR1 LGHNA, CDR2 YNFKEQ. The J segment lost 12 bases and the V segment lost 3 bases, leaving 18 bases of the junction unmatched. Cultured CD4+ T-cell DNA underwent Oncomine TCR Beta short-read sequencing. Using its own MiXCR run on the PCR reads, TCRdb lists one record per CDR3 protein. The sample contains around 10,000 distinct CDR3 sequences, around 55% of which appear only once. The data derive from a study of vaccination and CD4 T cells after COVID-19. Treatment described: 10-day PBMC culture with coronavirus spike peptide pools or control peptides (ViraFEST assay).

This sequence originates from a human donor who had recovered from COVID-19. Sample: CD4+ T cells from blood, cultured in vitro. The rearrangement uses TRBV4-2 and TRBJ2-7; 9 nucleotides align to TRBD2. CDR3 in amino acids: CASSQLERGAPRQLYF. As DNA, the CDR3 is TGTGCCAGCAGCCAGCTCGAGCGGGGGGCCCCCCGGCAGCTGTACTTC.